The rows below give T cell receptor beta chains drawn from one sample of a study of blood T cells in healthy people across ages. MiXCR, applied by TCRdb to the 5' RACE reads, yields one record per CDR3 protein. The sample has some 790,000 distinct CDR3 sequences, roughly 26% seen once. The sequenced material came from blood. The origin of the receptors is an elderly woman in good health. The CDR3 runs from the conserved cysteine through the conserved F or W. The order of the fields is V gene, D gene, clone size, J gene, CDR3 protein, CDR3 DNA. A D gene is named only where the DNA matches it firmly. Only some rows state a clone size, as once, few, many or a class for expanded clones.

V: TRBV14
D: NA
size: many
J: TRBJ2-5
CDR3: CASSPLWGARETQYF
DNA: TGTGCCAGCAGCCCCCTCTGGGGGGCCAGAGAGACCCAGTACTTC

V: TRBV5-4
D: NA
size: NA
J: TRBJ1-1
CDR3: CASSWSEGSTEAFF
DNA: TGTGCCAGCAGCTGGAGCGAGGGATCCACTGAAGCTTTCTTT

V: TRBV20-1
D: NA
size: many
J: TRBJ2-5
CDR3: CSASLGARETQYF
DNA: TGCAGTGCCTCACTAGGGGCCCGGGAGACCCAGTACTTC

V: TRBV12-3/TRBV12-4
D: NA
size: NA
J: TRBJ2-3
CDR3: CASRAPGTDAEYF
DNA: TGTGCCAGCAGAGCACCAGGCACAGATGCGGAGTATTTT

V: TRBV6-5
D: TRBD1
size: few
J: TRBJ1-4
CDR3: CASSYSPGQGGKLFF
DNA: TGTGCCAGCAGTTACTCCCCCGGACAGGGTGGGAAACTGTTTTTT

V: TRBV6-2/TRBV6-3
D: TRBD1
size: NA
J: TRBJ2-3
CDR3: CASTKRQGTSTDTQYF
DNA: TGTGCCAGCACCAAGAGACAGGGGACTAGCACAGATACGCAGTATTTT

V: TRBV5-5
D: TRBD1
size: few
J: TRBJ1-1
CDR3: CASSFTGTDYEAFF
DNA: TGTGCCAGCAGCTTTACCGGGACAGACTATGAAGCTTTCTTT

V: TRBV4-3
D: NA
size: many
J: TRBJ2-3
CDR3: CASSLNPGVLTDTQYF
DNA: TGCGCCAGCAGCCTCAATCCAGGGGTTCTCACAGATACGCAGTATTTT

V: TRBV5-1
D: NA
size: few
J: TRBJ2-1
CDR3: CASSLLSGAYSYNEQFF
DNA: TGCGCCAGCAGCTTATTATCAGGGGCATACTCCTACAATGAGCAGTTCTTC

V: TRBV4-3
D: NA
size: many
J: TRBJ1-6
CDR3: CASSQDSGVPNSPLHF
DNA: TGCGCCAGCAGCCAAGATAGCGGGGTCCCTAATTCACCCCTCCACTTT

V: TRBV29-1
D: NA
size: NA
J: TRBJ1-6
CDR3: CSVGEGTASPLHF
DNA: TGCAGCGTTGGTGAGGGGACGGCTTCACCCCTCCACTTT

V: TRBV7-9
D: NA
size: many
J: TRBJ1-6
CDR3: CASTHGANSPLHF
DNA: TGTGCCAGCACCCACGGGGCTAATTCACCCCTCCACTTT

V: TRBV20-1
D: NA
size: NA
J: TRBJ1-2
CDR3: CSARGQGGAIGNGYTF
DNA: TGCAGTGCTAGAGGGCAGGGAGGGGCTATAGGGAATGGCTACACCTTC

V: TRBV7-6
D: TRBD1
size: NA
J: TRBJ2-5
CDR3: CASSLNIYSWTGGLEKQETQYF
DNA: TGTGCCAGCAGCTTAAATATTTATTCCTGGACAGGGGGACTCGAAAAACAAGAGACCCAGTACTTC

V: TRBV20-1
D: TRBD2
size: many
J: TRBJ2-5
CDR3: CSALGLAGETQYF
DNA: TGCAGTGCCTTAGGACTAGCGGGAGAGACCCAGTACTTC

V: TRBV20-1
D: TRBD1
size: NA
J: TRBJ1-1
CDR3: CSARPTGGYTEAFF
DNA: TGCAGTGCTCGGCCGACAGGGGGATACACTGAAGCTTTCTTT

V: TRBV4-3
D: TRBD2
size: NA
J: TRBJ2-3
CDR3: CASSQSGLAGGTDTQYF
DNA: TGCGCCAGCAGCCAATCGGGACTAGCGGGGGGGACAGATACGCAGTATTTT

V: TRBV11-2
D: TRBD1
size: NA
J: TRBJ1-5
CDR3: CASSAAHRGPSYSNQPQHF
DNA: TGTGCCAGCAGCGCAGCGCACAGGGGCCCCAGTTATAGCAATCAGCCCCAGCATTTT

V: TRBV6-5
D: TRBD2
size: many
J: TRBJ2-3
CDR3: CASSISGGRTDTQYF
DNA: TGTGCCAGCAGTATTAGCGGGGGCCGCACAGATACGCAGTATTTT

V: TRBV5-6
D: TRBD1
size: NA
J: TRBJ2-3
CDR3: CASSFRKGASTDTQYF
DNA: TGTGCCAGCAGCTTTCGTAAGGGGGCAAGCACAGATACGCAGTATTTT

V: TRBV5-1
D: NA
size: NA
J: TRBJ1-1
CDR3: CASNEQTNTEAFF
DNA: TGCGCCAGCAACGAACAGACGAACACTGAAGCTTTCTTT

V: TRBV20-1
D: TRBD2
size: NA
J: TRBJ2-1
CDR3: CSAERGGYSSYNEQFF
DNA: TGCTCGGCGGAGCGGGGGGGCTACAGCTCCTACAATGAGCAGTTCTTC

V: TRBV19
D: NA
size: NA
J: TRBJ1-5
CDR3: CASSIRRGNQPQHF
DNA: TGTGCCAGTAGTATTAGGCGTGGCAATCAGCCCCAGCATTTT

V: TRBV6-2/TRBV6-3
D: NA
size: few
J: TRBJ2-2
CDR3: CASRAGSTGELFF
DNA: TGTGCCAGCCGAGCGGGTAGCACCGGGGAGCTGTTTTTT

V: TRBV6-2/TRBV6-3
D: TRBD2
size: many
J: TRBJ2-5
CDR3: CASSITGGAQETQYF
DNA: TGTGCCAGCAGTATCACCGGGGGGGCCCAAGAGACCCAGTACTTC

V: TRBV6-2/TRBV6-3
D: TRBD2
size: NA
J: TRBJ2-7
CDR3: CASRSSGGPYEQYF
DNA: TGTGCCAGCAGGTCCTCGGGGGGGCCCTACGAGCAGTACTTC

V: TRBV6-5
D: NA
size: few
J: TRBJ1-1
CDR3: CASRDSGTLETEAFF
DNA: TGTGCCAGCAGGGATTCAGGGACCCTGGAGACTGAAGCTTTCTTT

V: TRBV12-3/TRBV12-4
D: TRBD2
size: many
J: TRBJ2-3
CDR3: CASSSPVTSAGADTQYF
DNA: TGTGCCAGCAGTTCACCGGTGACTAGCGCAGGAGCAGATACGCAGTATTTT

V: TRBV14
D: NA
size: once
J: TRBJ1-3
CDR3: CASSKGHLLSGNTIYF
DNA: TGTGCCAGCAGCAAAGGACACCTCTTATCTGGAAACACCATATATTTT

V: TRBV25-1
D: TRBD1
size: many
J: TRBJ1-6
CDR3: CASIGTGFNSPLHF
DNA: TGTGCCAGCATAGGGACAGGGTTCAATTCACCCCTCCACTTT

V: TRBV11-2
D: NA
size: many
J: TRBJ1-2
CDR3: CASSLARNRQASSGYTF
DNA: TGTGCCAGCAGCTTAGCTAGAAACAGACAGGCTTCGAGTGGCTACACCTTC